This is a list of T cell receptor beta chains from one sample in a study of shared clonotypes between healthy human individuals. Here immunoSEQ multiplex PCR was the method, and the copy in TCRdb shows in-frame clones only, minus some. The table includes millions of clones, about 95% detected once. Specimen: naive CD8+ T cells sorted from blood. These receptors were taken from a man aged 18 to 29 in good health. Each CDR3 is given with its conserved first and last residue. D genes are given only for firm matches.

J gene,V gene,D gene,CDR3 length,CDR3 protein,CDR3 DNA
TRBJ2-6,TRBV6-1,TRBD1,19,CASSEWGQGSYSGANVLTF,TGTGCCAGCAGTGAATGGGGACAGGGAAGTTACTCTGGGGCCAACGTCCTGACTTTC
TRBJ2-3,TRBV11-2,NA,13,CASSYAGADTQYF,TGTGCCAGCAGCTACGCAGGGGCAGATACGCAGTATTTT
TRBJ1-2,TRBV19,NA,13,CASSPSEGWGYTF,TGTGCCAGTAGTCCCTCCGAGGGATGGGGCTACACCTTC
TRBJ1-6,TRBV9,TRBD1,15,CASSAPGQGNSPLHF,TGTGCCAGCAGCGCACCGGGACAGGGGAATTCACCCCTCCACTTT
TRBJ2-7,TRBV19,NA,14,CASSIGRATYEQYF,TGTGCCAGTAGTATCGGCCGGGCCACCTACGAGCAGTACTTC
TRBJ2-7,TRBV4-1,TRBD2,17,CASSQDPSGRAAYEQYF,TGCGCCAGCAGCCAAGATCCAAGCGGGAGGGCCGCCTACGAGCAGTACTTC
TRBJ2-1,TRBV4-3,TRBD1,17,CASSQDRRDRGVDEQFF,TGCGCCAGCAGCCAAGATAGGCGGGACAGGGGAGTGGATGAGCAGTTCTTC
TRBJ1-5,TRBV11-2,NA,14,CASSLQGEGQPQHF,TGTGCCAGCAGCTTACAGGGAGAAGGTCAGCCCCAGCATTTT
TRBJ1-1,TRBV4-1,NA,14,CASSLRQERTEAFF,TGCGCCAGCAGCCTAAGACAGGAAAGGACTGAAGCTTTCTTT
TRBJ1-5,TRBV5-8,NA,15,CASSLVDYSNQPQHF,TGTGCCAGCAGCTTGGTAGATTATAGCAATCAGCCCCAGCATTTT